The following is a T cell receptor beta chain sequence with its context. There are many counts of this clone. Which antigen it targets is not known. No quality values exist for individual bases; no much larger clone is one base distant. The data were taken from a study of T cells after posttransplantation cyclophosphamide (dated by TCRdb to the mid-2010s). With respect to the entire study: Using TRB sequencing, the study followed how the T cell repertoire reconstituted after myeloablative bone marrow transplantation in which posttransplantation cyclophosphamide served as GVHD prophylaxis. Blood from all 35 or so PTCy patients who had 1-year posttransplant specimens underwent TRB sequencing. In 3 patients, up to roughly 3 additional blood samples taken between 2 and 5.2 years after transplant also underwent TRB sequencing, as did pretransplant blood from a handful of patients. Public TRB sequences were searched against a database of over 3,600 sequences associated with responses to pathogens, tumor antigens, self-antigens and alloantigens. TRA and TRB clonality were tightly correlated in several samples, so subsequent TCR analyses focused on TRB only. Antigen receptor sequencing was done on samples from 35 PTCy-treated patients and from approximately 15 related bone marrow donors of those patients. General findings and caveats noted by the study authors: The TRB repertoires of T cells infiltrating skin or GI tract showed only limited overlap with the TRB repertoires of T cells in blood. Across the 45 to 55 patients, TRB clonality was highly associated with recipient CMV seropositivity and CMV reactivation, and diversity with PTCy was similar to that in the CNI/methotrexate controls. At 1-2 months, donor-recipient similarity was low but rose over the first year, and the later blood repertoires were often dominated by donor CD8+ memory clones.

Per the germline V gene (reference sequence), LNHDA is the CDR1 and SQIVND is the CDR2. V lost 3 bases and J lost 5 bases, and the count of bases not matched to a germline gene is 1. Taken from cysteine to phenylalanine, the CDR3 has 14 residues. CDR3 DNA only is kept here, 42 bases in frame from base 1. TRB sequencing used genomic DNA with the immunoSEQ assay at survey resolution or the hsTCRB kit. In the paper's pipeline: The immunoSEQ software handled the initial read processing, while the LymphoSeq R package was used for the repertoire analyses. Clonality was computed as 1 minus normalized Shannon entropy, and a Gini coefficient was also calculated for each TRB dataset. Phenotypes of unsorted samples were inferred by mapping TRB sequences from sorted subsets of the recipient or donor onto unsorted samples of the same recipient. TCRdb took over this immuneACCESS table, retaining in-frame rearrangements with V and J assigned. Such tables are incomplete; in checked studies, under half of the missing clones stem from an unresolved V gene, and the remainder is unexplained. That table gives V, J and clone size, and the DNA gave D and trimming. The table shows around 26,000 clones here, with no singletons. About 4.5% of the sample belongs to the ten largest clones.

Peripheral blood samples were provided by related bone marrow donors on the day of marrow donation. Mononuclear cells from peripheral blood and bone marrow were separated by Ficoll-Hypaque density centrifugation and then cryopreserved. The receptor comes from a woman aged 45-60 years in good health, CMV-negative, and a related stem cell transplant donor. This receptor chain uses TRBV19 and TRBJ2-2, with 9 middle bases fitting TRBD1. The specimen was PBMCs. For the CDR3, the sequence is CASSIDRGTGELFF. The bases read TGTGCCAGTAGTATTGACAGGGGGACCGGGGAGCTGTTTTTT.